This T cell receptor (beta chain) derives from a study of cytomegalovirus exposure and HLA in healthy donors. About the research overall: Findings of an earlier analysis included some 120 million unique TCR beta sequences from 200 million or so T cells. Whole-study results and caveats: The study designated fewer than 200 TCR beta chains cytomegalovirus-associated. DRB1 showed the most TCR associations and HLA-C the fewest in a later analysis, as rates varied by HLA locus.

Germline V gene lookup returns CDR1 SGHKS and CDR2 YYEKEE (reference sequence). Trimming removed 0 bases at V and 2 bases at J, with 5 bases between. This CDR3 is 14 amino acids long. Notes on this clone: Its specificity is not known.

PCR amplification relied on 60 Vbeta primers (plus 13 Jbeta primers). The data were produced by immunoSEQ multiplex PCR, yet TCRdb's version contains in-frame clones alone and is incomplete. The sample has 100,000 or so clones; 76% are singletons. The sample consisted of PBMCs. The chain has TRBV5-5 and TRBJ2-2, with D hard to call. The TCR was taken from a middle-aged man in good health and CMV-seropositive. Here the CDR3 DNA reads TGTGCCAGCAGCTTGGTCGTCAACACCGGGGAGCTGTTTTTT. Amino acid sequence: CASSLVVNTGELFF.